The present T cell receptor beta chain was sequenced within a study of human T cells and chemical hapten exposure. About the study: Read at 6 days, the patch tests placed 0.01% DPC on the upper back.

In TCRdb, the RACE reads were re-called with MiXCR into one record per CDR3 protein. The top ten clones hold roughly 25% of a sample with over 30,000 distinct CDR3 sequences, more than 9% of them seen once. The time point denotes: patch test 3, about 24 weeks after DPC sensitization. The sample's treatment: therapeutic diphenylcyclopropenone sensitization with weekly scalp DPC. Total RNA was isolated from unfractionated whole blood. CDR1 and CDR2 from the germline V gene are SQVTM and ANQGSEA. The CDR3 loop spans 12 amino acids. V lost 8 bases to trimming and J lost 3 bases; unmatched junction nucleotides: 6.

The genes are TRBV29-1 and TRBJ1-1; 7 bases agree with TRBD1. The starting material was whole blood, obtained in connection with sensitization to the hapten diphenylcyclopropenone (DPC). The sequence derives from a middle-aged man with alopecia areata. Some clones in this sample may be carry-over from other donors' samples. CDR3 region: CSTTTGYTEAFF. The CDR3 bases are TGCAGCACAACGACAGGGTACACTGAAGCTTTCTTT.